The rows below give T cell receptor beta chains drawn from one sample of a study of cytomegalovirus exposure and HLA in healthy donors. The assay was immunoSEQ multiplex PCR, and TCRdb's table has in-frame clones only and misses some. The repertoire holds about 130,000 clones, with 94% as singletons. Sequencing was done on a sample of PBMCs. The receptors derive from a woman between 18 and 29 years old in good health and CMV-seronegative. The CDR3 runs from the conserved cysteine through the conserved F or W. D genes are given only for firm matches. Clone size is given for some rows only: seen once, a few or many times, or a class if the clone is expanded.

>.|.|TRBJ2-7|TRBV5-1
CASSWYTEFTSYEQYF
TGCGCCAGCAGCTGGTACACAGAATTTACCTCCTACGAGCAGTACTTC
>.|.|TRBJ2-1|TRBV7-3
CASGTGGIGYNEQFF
TGTGCCAGCGGTACCGGAGGGATCGGGTACAATGAGCAGTTCTTC
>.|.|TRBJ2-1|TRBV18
CASSPPPAGDEQFF
TGTGCCAGCTCACCACCTCCCGCAGGGGATGAGCAGTTCTTC
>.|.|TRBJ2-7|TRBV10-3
CAISESTGAYEQYF
TGTGCCATCAGTGAGTCGACGGGGGCCTACGAGCAGTACTTC
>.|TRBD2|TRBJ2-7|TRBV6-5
CASRSLATNSYEQYF
TGTGCCAGCAGGTCACTAGCGACCAACTCCTACGAGCAGTACTTC
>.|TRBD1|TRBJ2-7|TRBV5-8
CASRWGTGWYEQYF
TGTGCCAGCAGGTGGGGGACAGGGTGGTACGAGCAGTACTTC
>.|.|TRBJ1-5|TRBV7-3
CASSPGQNQPQHF
TGTGCCAGCAGCCCTGGACAGAATCAGCCCCAGCATTTT
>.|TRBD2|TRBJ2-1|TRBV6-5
CASSYGTRNNEQFF
TGTGCCAGCAGTTACGGGACTAGGAACAATGAGCAGTTCTTC
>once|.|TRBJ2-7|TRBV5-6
CASSLDRSYEQYF
TGTGCCAGCAGCTTGGACAGATCCTACGAGCAGTACTTC
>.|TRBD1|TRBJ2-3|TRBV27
CASSPGTVASTDTQYF
TGTGCCAGCAGTCCCGGGACAGTTGCTAGCACAGATACGCAGTATTTT
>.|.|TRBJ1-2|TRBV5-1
CASSLGSGRANYGYTF
TGCGCCAGCAGCTTGGGTTCAGGGAGGGCTAACTATGGCTACACCTTC
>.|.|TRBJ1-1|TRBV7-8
CASSLGQAEAFF
TGTGCCAGCAGCTTAGGACAGGCTGAAGCTTTCTTT
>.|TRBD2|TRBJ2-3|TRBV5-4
CASSLAPYGAGGSDTQYF
TGTGCCAGCAGCTTGGCCCCATATGGCGCGGGAGGCTCAGATACGCAGTATTTT
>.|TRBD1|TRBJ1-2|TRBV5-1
CASSQDTGQGVYGYTF
TGCGCCAGCAGCCAAGACACGGGACAGGGGGTTTATGGCTACACCTTC
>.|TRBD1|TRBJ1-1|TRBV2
CASTGGAGGLTEAFF
TGTGCCAGCACCGGGGGGGCAGGGGGGCTCACTGAAGCTTTCTTT
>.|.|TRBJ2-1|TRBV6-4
CASSASPANEQFF
TGTGCCAGCAGTGCTAGCCCGGCGAATGAGCAGTTCTTC
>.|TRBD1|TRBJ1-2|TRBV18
CASSPRTGLEGYTF
TGTGCCAGCTCACCCCGGACAGGGCTAGAGGGCTACACCTTC
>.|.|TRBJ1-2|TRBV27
CASSGGVTNYGYTF
TGTGCCAGCAGTGGGGGGGTCACTAACTATGGCTACACCTTC
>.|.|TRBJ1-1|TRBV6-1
CASTEQEITEAFF
TGTGCCAGCACCGAACAGGAAATCACTGAAGCTTTCTTT
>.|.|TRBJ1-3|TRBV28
CASSPDGNTIYF
TGTGCCAGCAGCCCAGATGGAAACACCATATATTTT
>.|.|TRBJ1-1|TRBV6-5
CASSPYEGRLTFF
TGTGCCAGCAGTCCCTATGAGGGGAGGTTAACTTTCTTT
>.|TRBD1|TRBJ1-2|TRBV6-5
CASSKNRGLPPGYTF
TGTGCCAGCAGTAAAAACAGGGGGCTCCCCCCTGGCTACACCTTC
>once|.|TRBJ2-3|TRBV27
CASSLTQGSDTQYF
TGTGCCAGCAGTTTAACGCAGGGGTCAGATACGCAGTATTTT
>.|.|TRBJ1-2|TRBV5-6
CASSLIGTHHSYGYTF
TGTGCCAGCAGCTTGATTGGGACACATCATTCTTATGGCTACACCTTC
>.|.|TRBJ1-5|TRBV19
CATHAGRSDQPQHF
TGTGCTACCCATGCGGGCAGGAGCGATCAGCCCCAGCATTTT
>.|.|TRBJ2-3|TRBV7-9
CASSPKYRVSTDTQYF
TGTGCCAGCAGCCCCAAATACAGGGTTAGCACAGATACGCAGTATTTT
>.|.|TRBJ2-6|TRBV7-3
CASSLKFDRHSGANVLTF
TGTGCCAGCAGCTTAAAATTTGACAGGCACTCTGGGGCCAACGTCCTGACTTTC
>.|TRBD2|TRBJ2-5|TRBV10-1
CASSLGLAGGDKTQYF
TGCGCCAGCAGCCTTGGACTAGCGGGGGGCGACAAGACCCAGTACTTC
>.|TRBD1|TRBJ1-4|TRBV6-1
CASRVTGGREKLFF
TGTGCCAGCAGAGTTACAGGGGGCCGTGAAAAACTGTTTTTT
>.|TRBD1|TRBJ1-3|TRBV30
CAWGSTGINTIYF
TGTGCCTGGGGATCGACAGGGATTAACACCATATATTTT
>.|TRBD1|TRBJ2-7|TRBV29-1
CSVEPRDRLYEQYF
TGCAGCGTTGAACCCCGGGACAGACTCTACGAGCAGTACTTC
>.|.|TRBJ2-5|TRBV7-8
CASSLDQGLETQYF
TGTGCCAGCAGCTTAGACCAGGGTTTGGAGACCCAGTACTTC
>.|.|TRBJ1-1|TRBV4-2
CASSQDGGAFF
TGTGCCAGCAGCCAAGACGGCGGGGCTTTCTTT
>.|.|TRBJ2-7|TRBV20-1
CSARQDYEQYF
TGCAGTGCACGACAGGACTACGAGCAGTACTTC
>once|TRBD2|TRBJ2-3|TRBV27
CASRELVGGADTQYF
TGTGCCAGCAGAGAACTAGTCGGGGGGGCTGATACGCAGTATTTT
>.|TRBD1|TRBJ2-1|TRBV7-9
CASSLRQGTYNEQFF
TGTGCCAGCAGCTTGCGACAGGGGACCTACAATGAGCAGTTCTTC
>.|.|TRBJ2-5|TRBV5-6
CASSPGWRPETQYF
TGTGCCAGCAGCCCCGGCTGGCGGCCAGAGACCCAGTACTTC